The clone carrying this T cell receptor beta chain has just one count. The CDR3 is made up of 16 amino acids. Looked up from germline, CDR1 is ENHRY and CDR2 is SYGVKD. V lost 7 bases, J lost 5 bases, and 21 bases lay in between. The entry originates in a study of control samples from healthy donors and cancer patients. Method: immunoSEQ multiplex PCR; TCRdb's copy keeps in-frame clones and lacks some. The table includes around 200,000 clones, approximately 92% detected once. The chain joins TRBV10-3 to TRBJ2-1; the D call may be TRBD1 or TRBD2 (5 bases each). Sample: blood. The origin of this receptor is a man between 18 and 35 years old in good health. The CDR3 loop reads CAIKPWGTGINNEQFF. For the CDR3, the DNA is TGTGCCATCAAGCCTTGGGGCACCGGGATCAACAATGAGCAGTTCTTC.